The T cell receptor beta chain described here comes from a study of blood T cell repertoires in COVID-19. Study summary: T cells, B-cell-depleted T cells, or PBMCs provided the cDNA or gDNA that served as material.

Researchers sorted participants into cohorts using their self-reported clinical history. CDR3 length: 16 residues. CDR1 is LNHDA, CDR2 SQIVND, per germline (reference sequence). With 8 bases clipped from V and 4 bases from J, the junction kept 10 bases outside the gene matches. Per the original data handling: Amplification of reference gene primers was used by the study to estimate nucleated cell counts. Measured with immunoSEQ multiplex PCR; TCRdb has only the in-frame clones, and not every one. V, J and clone size are those of that table, while D and trimming were read from the DNA. The table has a few hundred thousand clones, about 90% seen once.

Sequencing was done on a sample of PBMCs or T cells enriched from blood (not recorded which). The chain carries TRBV19 and TRBJ1-4, with 10 nucleotides matching TRBD1. The TCR was taken from a woman in her twenties or thirties who had recovered from COVID-19. CDR3 loop: CASLRGTGAYNEKLFF. In nucleotides, the CDR3 is TGTGCCAGTCTCCGCGGGACAGGGGCCTATAATGAAAAACTGTTTTTT. The full variable domain, in which reference TRBV19 and TRBJ1-4 provide the parts outside the CDR3, is DGGITQSPKYLFRKEGQNVTLSCEQNLNHDAMYWYRQDPGQGLRLIYYSQIVNDFQKGDIAEGYSVSREKKESFPLTVTSAQKNPTAFYLCASLRGTGAYNEKLFFGSGTQLSVL.